Below, one T cell receptor beta chain is given with its context. Antigen unknown. Germline assignment: CDR1 SGHRS and CDR2 YFSETQ. V lost 4 bases and J 2 bases, leaving 7 bases between the germline ends. The CDR3 contains 12 residues. The sample originates from a study of cytomegalovirus exposure and HLA in healthy donors. The wider study: Approximately 170 million T cells yielded around 120 million unique TCR beta sequences in earlier analysis. Broader study findings: Usually a TCR sequence was rare, but some public TCRs were found in many donors. The authors enumerated around 150 TCR beta chains as linked to cytomegalovirus.

This PCR relied on a set of 60 Vbeta primers and 13 Jbeta primers. Using immunoSEQ multiplex PCR, the repertoire was profiled, and TCRdb retains in-frame clones only, with some absent. The data show fewer than 200,000 clones, roughly 70% seen once. Regarding donors, all were healthy bone marrow donors. The chain has TRBV5-1 and TRBJ2-7; D ambiguous. This TCR was sampled from a girl between 5 and 17 years old in good health and CMV-seronegative. The sample comprised PBMCs. The CDR3 DNA reads TGCGCCAGCAGCCCCTACCCCTACGAGCAGTACTTC. Encoded protein: CASSPYPYEQYF.